This T cell receptor beta chain was sequenced for a study of blood T cell repertoires in COVID-19. About the study: Samples came from the United States, Italy and Spain, spanning acute and convalescent COVID-19. Sources were T cells, B-cell-depleted T cells, or PBMCs; the material itself was cDNA or gDNA.

V lost 2 bases to trimming and J lost 0 bases, with 13 bases between them. From germline, CDR1 is SGHVS and CDR2 FNYEAQ. CDR3 length: 16 amino acids. As originally analysed: Reference gene primer amplification in the assay estimated nucleated cell counts. Libraries were prepared by immunoSEQ multiplex PCR; TCRdb keeps only in-frame clonotypes and omits some of them. D and trimming were read from the DNA, whereas the V and J calls and clone size are those reported in that table. There are over 200,000 clones in the sample; about 88% occur only once, and approximately 3.8% lies in the top ten. The specimen sequenced was peripheral blood. The receptor comes from a man in his sixties who had recovered from COVID-19. This chain joins TRBV7-6 and TRBJ1-1; D is perhaps TRBD1 (6 bases). The CDR3 here is CASSLYPQGLNTEAFF. The CDR3 DNA sequence: TGTGCCAGCAGCTTATATCCCCAGGGGTTGAACACTGAAGCTTTCTTT.